This T cell receptor (beta chain) was documented in a study of T cells in Graves' hyperthyroidism and ophthalmopathy. About the study: Upon initial diagnosis and before any treatment, peripheral blood was collected.

This clonotype was observed at least ten times. RNA transcripts provided the source from which TCR beta CDR3 regions were amplified. TCR CDR3 regions were first amplified by RT-PCR with HTBI primers. TCRdb called the multiplex PCR reads again in MiXCR, with one record for every CDR3 protein. The table lists roughly 420,000 distinct CDR3 sequences, about a sixth of them singletons. Germline assignment: CDR1 SGHRS and CDR2 YFSETQ. Trimming shortened V by 1 base and J by 4 bases, and 15 bases separated the two germline ends. The CDR3 extends over 15 amino acids. Across 18 months, stable Graves' hyperthyroidism was marked by no progression to ophthalmopathy. With a duration under 2 months, the hyperthyroidism was newly diagnosed in patients aged 18 to 65. Uncontrolled infection, other autoimmune disease, pregnancy or lactation excluded patients.

The sequencing input was blood. The TCR originated in a woman under 30 with Graves' hyperthyroidism. The chain employs TRBV5-1 and TRBJ2-7; D is uncertain. The CDR3 nucleotides are TGCGCCAGCAGCTTGTGGAGCCAGGCGTCATACGAGCAGTACTTC. This translates into CASSLWSQASYEQYF. Using reference TRBV5-1 and TRBJ2-7 for the parts outside the CDR3, the full variable domain is KAGVTQTPRYLIKTRGQQVTLSCSPISGHRSVSWYQQTPGQGLQFLFEYFSETQRNKGNFPGRFSGRQFSNSRSEMNVSTLELGDSALYLCASSLWSQASYEQYFGPGTRLTVT.